This TCR beta chain is from a study of CD8+ T cells in alopecia areata. The CDR3 contains 12 residues. V was trimmed by 5 bases and J by 4 bases, leaving 8 bases between them. CDR1 is SGHTA, CDR2 FQGNSA, per germline. Remarks on this clone: Its specificity is unknown.

Alopecia areata patients gave lesional scalp punch biopsies and peripheral blood samples. Study-level points and caveats: Compared with mice, patients displayed less clear TCR sharing, possibly for HLA-related reasons. Normal skin's resident alphabeta T cells are also sequenced in scalp samples.

It was cDNA, reverse transcribed from extracted RNA, that served as the sequencing template. Produced via immunoSEQ multiplex PCR; TCRdb's table is partial and in-frame only. Of more than 11,000 clones detected, 50% to 70% appear once; the ten largest clones hold under 13%. This clonotype was sampled from a human donor with alopecia areata. Sequences were derived from skin, sampled at week 0. The rearrangement uses TRBV7-2 and TRBJ1-2; D gene uncertain. In DNA, the CDR3 is TGTGCCAGCAGCCAGAGCCCCTATGGCTACACCTTC. It specifies CASSQSPYGYTF.